This T cell receptor (beta chain) emerged from a study of CD8+CD57+ T cells in acquired aplastic anemia. Study summary: DNA recovered from sorted CD4+ and CD8+ cells had a mean of about 3 ug. Whole-study findings and limits: Around 29 shared CD8+ CDR3s appeared highly expressed within patients' immunodominant clones.

All patients picked for sequencing had shown, by flow cytometry, an expansion of CD8+CD57+ cells. The patients all had a severe acquired aplastic anemia diagnosis. Genomic DNA was employed as the template in profiling TCR beta VDJ and CDR3. TCRdb fed the reads into MiXCR, producing one record per CDR3 protein. The sample lists 260,000 or so distinct CDR3 sequences, about 44% occurring once. This clonotype was seen many times. Its antigen is still unknown. This sequence originates from a human donor with aplastic anemia. Sequencing used sorted CD4+, CD8+, or CD8+CD57+ T cells (not recorded which) from PBMCs.

CDR3 nucleotide sequence: TGTGCCAGCAGCGATTTTAGCGGGGGGGCTATCTCTGGGGCCAACGTCCTGACTTTC. Protein sequence: CASSDFSGGAISGANVLTF. The chain carries TRBV9 and TRBJ2-6; 11 bases fit TRBD2. Germline lookup yields CDR1 SGDLS and CDR2 YYNGEE. Losses at the gene ends were 3 bases for V and 0 bases for J; bases not matched to a gene: 8. The CDR3 runs to 19 residues.